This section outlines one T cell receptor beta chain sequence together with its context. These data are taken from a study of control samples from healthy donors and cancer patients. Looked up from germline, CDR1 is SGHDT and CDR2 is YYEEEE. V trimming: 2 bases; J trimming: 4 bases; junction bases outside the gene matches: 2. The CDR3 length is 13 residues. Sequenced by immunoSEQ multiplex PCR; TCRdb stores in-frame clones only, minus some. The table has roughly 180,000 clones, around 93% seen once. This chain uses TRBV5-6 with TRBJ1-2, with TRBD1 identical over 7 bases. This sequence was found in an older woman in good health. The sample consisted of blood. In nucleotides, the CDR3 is TGTGCCAGCAGCTTACAGGGGTTCTATGGCTACACCTTC. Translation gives CASSLQGFYGYTF.